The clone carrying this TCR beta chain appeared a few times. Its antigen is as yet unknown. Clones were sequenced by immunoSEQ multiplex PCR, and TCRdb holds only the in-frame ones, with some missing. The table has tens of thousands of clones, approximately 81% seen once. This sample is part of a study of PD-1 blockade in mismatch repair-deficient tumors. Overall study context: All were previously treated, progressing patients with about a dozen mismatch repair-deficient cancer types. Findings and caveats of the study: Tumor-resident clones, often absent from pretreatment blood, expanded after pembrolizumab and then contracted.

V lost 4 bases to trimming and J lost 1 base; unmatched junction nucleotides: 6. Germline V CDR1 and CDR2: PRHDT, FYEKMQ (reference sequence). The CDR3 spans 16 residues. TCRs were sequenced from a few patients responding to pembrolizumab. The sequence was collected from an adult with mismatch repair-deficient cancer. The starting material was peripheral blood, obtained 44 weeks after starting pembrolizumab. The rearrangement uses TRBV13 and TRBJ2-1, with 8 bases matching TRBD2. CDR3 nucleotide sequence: TGTGCCAGCAGCTGGGTAGCGGGGAAGTCCTACAATGAGCAGTTCTTC. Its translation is CASSWVAGKSYNEQFF. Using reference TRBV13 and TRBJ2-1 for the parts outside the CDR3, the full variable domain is AAGVIQSPRHLIKEKRETATLKCYPIPRHDTVYWYQQGPGQDPQFLISFYEKMQSDKGSIPDRFSAQQFSDYHSELNMSSLELGDSALYFCASSWVAGKSYNEQFFGPGTRLTVL.